These T cell receptor beta chains were read from a single sample in a study of blood T cell repertoires in COVID-19. Using immunoSEQ multiplex PCR, the repertoire was profiled, and TCRdb retains in-frame clones only, with some absent. The sample yields roughly 200,000 clones, nearly 90% seen once. The sequenced sample consisted of peripheral blood. The receptors shown here come from a man aged 45-65 years with COVID-19, enrolled during active disease. CDR3s leave out the opening cysteine and the closing phenylalanine or tryptophan.

TRBV6-4	TRBJ2-3	ASSDSRGPSTDTQY
TRBV3-1/TRBV3-2	TRBJ2-3	ASSPSGSRTDTQY
TRBV6-5	TRBJ2-2	ASNRGTGELF
TRBV28	TRBJ1-2	ASSLAQGSYT
TRBV19	TRBJ2-7	ASSSGSSYEQY
TRBV5-6	TRBJ2-2	ASSLDRRGKTGELF
TRBV6-5	TRBJ2-7	ASSSRRAYEQY
TRBV7-3	TRBJ2-7	ASSESSGGAYEQY
TRBV7-2	TRBJ2-5	ASSSMGPQTQY
TRBV19	TRBJ1-5	AVTDRGRVQPQH
TRBV18	TRBJ2-2	ASSPGQGMTGELF
TRBV7-9	TRBJ2-5	ASSNGTGDGWLAGGRQETQY
TRBV4-1	TRBJ2-2	ASSQAQANTGELF
TRBV5-1	TRBJ2-5	ASSKGRDSRQETQY
TRBV7-3	TRBJ2-3	ASSSDGSGMSTDTQY
TRBV5-1	TRBJ2-5	ASSFSSPQETQY
TRBV27	TRBJ1-2	ASAGTGGSQNTGVHGYT
TRBV2	TRBJ2-7	AGRIRDGGNYEQY
TRBV7-6	TRBJ1-2	ASSSRDSDPEGYT
TRBV7-8	TRBJ2-1	ASSWTSGSNEQF
TRBV3-1/TRBV3-2	TRBJ1-2	ASSQTPGGLYGYT
TRBV9	TRBJ1-1	ASSVYGQEITEAF
TRBV19	TRBJ1-6	ASSDRTYNSPLH
TRBV7-3	TRBJ2-5	ASSLRAGYQETQY
TRBV19	TRBJ2-1	ASSIIPSGSVINEQF
TRBV20-1	TRBJ2-3	SASSRLGDLTDTQY
TRBV19	TRBJ2-3	ASSIGSSGTDTQY
TRBV7-9	TRBJ2-3	ASSFRQPGTDTQY
TRBV18	TRBJ1-5	ASSRDRSNSNQPQH
TRBV3-1/TRBV3-2	TRBJ2-7	ASSKDRGHLNEQY
TRBV6-2/TRBV6-3	TRBJ2-7	ASSYSTGETFEQY
TRBV13	TRBJ2-1	ASSFGVEQF
TRBV7-8	TRBJ1-6	ASRSANSPLH
TRBV2	TRBJ1-3	ASRKEDSKSWNTIY
TRBV6-6	TRBJ2-3	ASSSLAGGSDTQY
TRBV7-9	TRBJ2-4	ASTAGLDIQY
TRBV6-2/TRBV6-3	TRBJ2-1	ASSSSGGKKF
TRBV4-1	TRBJ2-1	ASSPRPPDGNEQF
TRBV27	TRBJ1-1	ASSTLLTGASTEAF
TRBV21-1	TRBJ1-2	ASSITGTAPNYGYT
TRBV11-2	TRBJ1-5	ASSLSMSGHQPQH
TRBV19	TRBJ1-5	ASKDSENQPQH
TRBV4-3	TRBJ1-1	ASSPTGMNTEAF
TRBV9	TRBJ2-2	ASSVGNRGILNTGELF
TRBV19	TRBJ2-7	ASSMGLPYEQY
TRBV5-1	TRBJ1-1	ASSLFGGTNTEAF
TRBV5-1	TRBJ2-1	ASSTGGKDEQF
TRBV5-5	TRBJ2-3	ASSSWTADTQY
TRBV7-8	TRBJ2-7	ASSLARALYEQY
TRBV3-1/TRBV3-2	TRBJ1-4	ASSQGPGQGRYEKLF
TRBV19	TRBJ1-1	ASRYDTEAF
TRBV12-5	TRBJ2-1	ASGISSYNEQF
TRBV3-1/TRBV3-2	TRBJ2-2	ASSDRHNTGELF
TRBV27	TRBJ2-5	ASSLRASGWQETQY